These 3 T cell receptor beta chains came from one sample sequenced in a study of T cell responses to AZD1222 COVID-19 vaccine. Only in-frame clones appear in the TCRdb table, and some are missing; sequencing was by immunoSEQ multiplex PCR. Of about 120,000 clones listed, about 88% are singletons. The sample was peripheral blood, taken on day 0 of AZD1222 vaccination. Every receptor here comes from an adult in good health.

The CDR3 loop reads CASSQDVWYSPLHF. The CDR3 DNA reads as TGTGCCAGCAGCCAAGATGTGTGGTATTCACCCCTCCACTTT. The chain recombines TRBV14 with TRBJ1-6; D ambiguous. CDR1 SGHDN and CDR2 FVKESK come from the germline V gene. CDR3 length: 14 residues. V lost 0 bases, J lost 8 bases, and 8 bases lay in between.

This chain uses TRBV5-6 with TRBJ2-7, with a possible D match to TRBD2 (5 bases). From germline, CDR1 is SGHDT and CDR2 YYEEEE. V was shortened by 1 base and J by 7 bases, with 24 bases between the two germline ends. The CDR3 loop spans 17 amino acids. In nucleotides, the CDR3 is TGTGCCAGCAGCTTGCCCCCGGACTTTATGGGAAGGTCGGAGCAGTACTTC. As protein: CASSLPPDFMGRSEQYF.

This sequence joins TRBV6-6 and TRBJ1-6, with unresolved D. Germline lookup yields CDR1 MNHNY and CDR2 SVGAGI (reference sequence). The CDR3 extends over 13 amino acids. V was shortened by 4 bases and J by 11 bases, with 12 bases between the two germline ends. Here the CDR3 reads CASSSSPGPPLHF. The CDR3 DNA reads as TGTGCCAGCAGTTCCTCCCCCGGGCCACCCCTCCACTTT.